This is a list of T cell receptor beta chains from one sample in a study of blood T cell repertoires in COVID-19. The repertoire was sequenced with immunoSEQ multiplex PCR; TCRdb's copy has only in-frame clones and lacks some. The sample includes 200,000 or so clones, approximately 84% of them seen just once. The specimen was peripheral blood. These receptors were taken from a woman aged 70-85 years with active or convalescent COVID-19. CDR3s include the opening cysteine and the closing phenylalanine or tryptophan. D genes are given only for firm matches. Size is omitted from some rows. Given values are once, few, many or a class for expanded clones.

cdr3_aa | cdr3_nt | j_call | v_call | clone_size | d_call
CASSLGPGQPQHF | TGTGCCAGCAGCTTAGGGCCGGGTCAGCCCCAGCATTTT | TRBJ1-5 | TRBV7-9 | few | NA
CASNSQGYPNEKLFF | TGTGCCAGCAATTCACAGGGGTACCCTAATGAAAAACTGTTTTTT | TRBJ1-4 | TRBV2 | NA | TRBD1
CASSVGGTGTTGELFF | TGTGCCAGCAGCGTAGGGGGGACTGGAACCACCGGGGAGCTGTTTTTT | TRBJ2-2 | TRBV9 | NA | NA
CASIGYEQYF | TGTGCCAGCATCGGCTACGAGCAGTACTTC | TRBJ2-7 | TRBV27 | NA | NA
CASSYDGTRRNEQFF | TGTGCCAGCAGCTACGACGGGACTAGGCGGAATGAGCAGTTCTTC | TRBJ2-1 | TRBV7-3 | NA | TRBD2
CASSSGTSTDTQYF | TGTGCCAGCAGCTCAGGGACAAGCACAGATACGCAGTATTTT | TRBJ2-3 | TRBV28 | NA | NA
CASSLSGHPTDTQYF | TGTGCCAGCAGCCTTAGCGGCCACCCCACAGATACGCAGTATTTT | TRBJ2-3 | TRBV9 | NA | NA
CASSDGTAYTEAFF | TGTGCCAGCAGCGACGGGACAGCCTACACTGAAGCTTTCTTT | TRBJ1-1 | TRBV25-1 | few | TRBD1
CSVNTGGYTEAFF | TGCAGCGTAAATACAGGGGGCTACACTGAAGCTTTCTTT | TRBJ1-1 | TRBV29-1 | NA | TRBD1
CASNPRLGLAGGPVNEQFF | TGTGCCAGTAACCCTCGTCTCGGACTAGCGGGAGGGCCGGTGAATGAGCAGTTCTTC | TRBJ2-1 | TRBV19 | NA | TRBD2
CASSFSGSYNSPLHF | TGTGCCAGCAGTTTTTCAGGGTCCTATAATTCACCCCTCCACTTT | TRBJ1-6 | TRBV27 | NA | NA
CATSPSRQPQHF | TGTGCCACCAGCCCCTCCCGTCAGCCCCAGCATTTT | TRBJ1-5 | TRBV15 | few | NA
CASSFYGELFF | TGTGCCAGCAGCTTCTATGGGGAGCTGTTTTTT | TRBJ2-2 | TRBV7-9 | NA | NA
CASTSGITDTQYF | TGTGCCAGCACTAGCGGGATCACAGATACGCAGTATTTT | TRBJ2-3 | TRBV12-3/TRBV12-4 | once | TRBD2
CASSPRDPSTDTQYF | TGTGCCAGCAGCCCCAGGGATCCTAGCACAGATACGCAGTATTTT | TRBJ2-3 | TRBV9 | NA | NA
CASSLDGQARYGYTF | TGTGCCAGCAGCTTGGATGGGCAGGCCCGGTATGGCTACACCTTC | TRBJ1-2 | TRBV5-5 | few | NA
CASTEQPNTEAFF | TGTGCCAGCACGGAACAGCCGAACACTGAAGCTTTCTTT | TRBJ1-1 | TRBV6-5 | NA | NA
CASSPPAAGLETQYF | TGTGCCAGCTCACCACCGGCGGCAGGACTGGAGACCCAGTACTTC | TRBJ2-5 | TRBV18 | NA | NA
CASSLAPGSEQYF | TGTGCCAGCAGCTTGGCCCCCGGGAGCGAGCAGTACTTC | TRBJ2-7 | TRBV5-4 | NA | NA
CASSFASGSLGGQETQYF | TGCGCCAGCAGCTTTGCTAGCGGGAGTTTAGGAGGACAAGAGACCCAGTACTTC | TRBJ2-5 | TRBV5-1 | NA | TRBD2
CASSKLVGQLSYNEQFF | TGTGCCAGCAGCAAATTGGTTGGACAACTCTCCTACAATGAGCAGTTCTTC | TRBJ2-1 | TRBV21-1 | NA | NA
CASSFSSRVAGGEQFF | TGCGCCAGCAGCTTTTCCAGCAGGGTAGCGGGAGGTGAGCAGTTCTTC | TRBJ2-1 | TRBV5-1 | NA | TRBD2
CASSLRGTEQYF | TGTGCCAGCAGTTTAAGGGGTACCGAGCAGTACTTC | TRBJ2-7 | TRBV28 | NA | NA
CASSKTEQGTDTQYF | TGTGCCAGCAGCAAGACAGAACAGGGGACAGATACGCAGTATTTT | TRBJ2-3 | TRBV7-6 | NA | TRBD1
CASSLRTRTPSGANVLTF | TGTGCCAGCTCACTTCGGACACGAACCCCCTCTGGGGCCAACGTCCTGACTTTC | TRBJ2-6 | TRBV18 | once | NA
CSVPSRGGGETQYF | TGCAGCGTCCCTTCTCGGGGGGGCGGCGAGACCCAGTACTTC | TRBJ2-5 | TRBV29-1 | NA | TRBD2
CASSFGTAYEQYF | TGTGCCAGCAGTTTCGGGACAGCCTACGAGCAGTACTTC | TRBJ2-7 | TRBV9 | NA | TRBD1
CASSQEALAGWVDTQYF | TGTGCCAGCAGCCAAGAGGCACTAGCGGGGTGGGTGGATACGCAGTATTTT | TRBJ2-3 | TRBV4-2 | once | TRBD2
CASSQSDGDRGRIHEQYF | TGCGCCAGCAGTCAATCCGATGGGGACAGGGGGCGAATCCACGAGCAGTACTTC | TRBJ2-7 | TRBV23-1 | once | TRBD1
CASRAFIANTGELFF | TGCGCCAGCAGGGCTTTCATAGCTAACACCGGGGAGCTGTTTTTT | TRBJ2-2 | TRBV5-1 | few | NA
CASSSTVSYNEQFF | TGTGCCAGCAGTTCGACAGTCTCTTACAATGAGCAGTTCTTC | TRBJ2-1 | TRBV28 | NA | NA
CASSQGLVAGGRYEQYF | TGTGCCAGCAGCCAAGGTTTGGTGGCGGGAGGGAGGTACGAGCAGTACTTC | TRBJ2-7 | TRBV3-1/TRBV3-2 | NA | TRBD2
CASSLGLGGEYTGELFF | TGCGCCAGCAGCTTGGGCCTTGGGGGCGAATACACCGGGGAGCTGTTTTTT | TRBJ2-2 | TRBV5-1 | NA | NA
CASRDYSSYNEQFF | TGTGCCAGCAGGGACTATTCAAGCTACAATGAGCAGTTCTTC | TRBJ2-1 | TRBV6-5 | once | NA
CASTDSNTIYF | TGTGCCAGCACCGACTCAAACACCATATATTTT | TRBJ1-3 | TRBV28 | NA | NA
CATSGEGAYEQYF | TGTGCCACCAGTGGGGAGGGGGCCTACGAGCAGTACTTC | TRBJ2-7 | TRBV24-1 | NA | NA